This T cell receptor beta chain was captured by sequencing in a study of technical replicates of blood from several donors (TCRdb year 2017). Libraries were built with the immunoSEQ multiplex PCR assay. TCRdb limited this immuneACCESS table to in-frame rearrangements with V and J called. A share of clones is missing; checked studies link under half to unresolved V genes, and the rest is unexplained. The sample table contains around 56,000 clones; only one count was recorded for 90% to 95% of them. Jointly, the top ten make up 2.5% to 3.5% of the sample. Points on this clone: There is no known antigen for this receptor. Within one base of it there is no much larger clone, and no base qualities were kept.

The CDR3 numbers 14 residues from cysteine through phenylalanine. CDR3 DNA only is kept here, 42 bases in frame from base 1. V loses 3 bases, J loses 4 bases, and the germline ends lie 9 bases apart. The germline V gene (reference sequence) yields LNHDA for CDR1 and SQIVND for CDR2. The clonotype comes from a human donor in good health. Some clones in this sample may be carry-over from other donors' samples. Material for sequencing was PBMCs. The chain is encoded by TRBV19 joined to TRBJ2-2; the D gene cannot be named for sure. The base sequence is TGTGCCAGTAGTATCTTCGGTAGCACCGGGGAGCTGTTTTTT. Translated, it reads CASSIFGSTGELFF.